Listed below are T cell receptor beta chains from one sample, sequenced in a study of identical twins. TCRdb reprocessed the 5' RACE reads with MiXCR, giving one entry per CDR3 protein. This repertoire shows about 920,000 distinct CDR3 sequences, 9% to 15% found once; its top ten account for about 1.5%. These data also featured in a second study, about yellow fever vaccine responses in identical twins.

Sequencing was performed on PBMCs. These receptors all stem from a woman under 30 in good health. CDR3s include the opening cysteine and the closing phenylalanine or tryptophan. D genes are given only for firm matches. Expanded clones are given a class, and other clones once, few, many or no size at all.

d_call clone_size j_call v_call cdr3_nt cdr3_aa
NA many TRBJ2-1 TRBV18 TGTGCCAGCAGCCCGGGACCAGACAATGAGCAGTTCTTC CASSPGPDNEQFF
NA NA TRBJ2-5 TRBV19 TGTGCCAGTAGTATAACAGGGGAGACCCAGTACTTC CASSITGETQYF
NA NA TRBJ2-7 TRBV7-8 TGTGCCAGCAGCCCCAGAGGACAGCTCCCCGGGACTACTTATTACGAGCAGTACTTC CASSPRGQLPGTTYYEQYF
NA NA TRBJ2-3 TRBV2 TGTGCCAGCAGTGAAGTCGGAGCGGACCCTAGCACAGATACGCAGTATTTT CASSEVGADPSTDTQYF
NA NA TRBJ2-1 TRBV20-1 TGCAGTGCTAGTCAGTCAGGCTATGAGCAGTTCTTC CSASQSGYEQFF
NA few TRBJ1-1 TRBV11-2 TGTGCCAGCAGCTCCCACTCGACTTCGCGGAAAAGTGAAGCTTTCTTT CASSSHSTSRKSEAFF
NA few TRBJ2-3 TRBV5-1 TGCGCCAGCAGCCTCGGGCCACCCCTTAGCACAGATACGCAGTATTTT CASSLGPPLSTDTQYF
NA few TRBJ2-1 TRBV6-1 TGTGCCAGCAGTGGGGGGGGGCCGGTGGGCAATGAGCAGTTCTTC CASSGGGPVGNEQFF
NA few TRBJ1-2 TRBV7-8 TGTGCCAGCAGTTCAGATACTGGCGCCTATGGCTACACCTTC CASSSDTGAYGYTF
NA few TRBJ1-6 TRBV19 TGTGCCAGTATTGGAGACAGTTCCAATTCACCCCTCCACTTT CASIGDSSNSPLHF
NA few TRBJ2-1 TRBV14 TGTGCCAGCAGCCAAAAGGCCCCGAACCCGGGACCCTGGGGCGACAATGAGCAGTTCTTC CASSQKAPNPGPWGDNEQFF
TRBD1 NA TRBJ1-5 TRBV12-3/TRBV12-4 TGTGCCAGCAGCGGGACAGACGGACAGCCCCAGCATTTT CASSGTDGQPQHF
TRBD1 NA TRBJ1-2 TRBV25-1 TGTGCCAGCAGCCTACCCTTAAGGCTAGGCTCAGACAGGGGGCGCAGCTCTAGCTATGGCTACACCTTC CASSLPLRLGSDRGRSSSYGYTF
NA NA TRBJ2-5 TRBV20-1 TGCAGTGCTAGGGACGGACAGGGAGGGCGAGAGACCCAGTACTTC CSARDGQGGRETQYF
TRBD1 NA TRBJ2-3 TRBV20-1 TGCAGTGCAAACAGTCCCACAGGGGCGGTTACAGATACGCAGTATTTT CSANSPTGAVTDTQYF
NA many TRBJ1-1 TRBV7-9 TGTGCCAGCAGCTTGGGGTCGTCTGAAGCTTTCTTT CASSLGSSEAFF
TRBD2 few TRBJ2-7 TRBV12-3/TRBV12-4 TGTGCCAGCAATATCCTTGGGGGGGCCTACGAGCAGTACTTC CASNILGGAYEQYF
TRBD2 NA TRBJ2-5 TRBV24-1 TGTGCCACCAGTGACCGGGGACTAGGTGCGACCCAGTACTTC CATSDRGLGATQYF
TRBD1 few TRBJ1-2 TRBV25-1 TGTGCCAGCAATCAACAAGGGGGCCAAGGCTACACCTTC CASNQQGGQGYTF
TRBD1 few TRBJ2-1 TRBV7-9 TGTGCCAGCAGCTTCAGGGGGACAGATAACTACAATGAGCAGTTCTTC CASSFRGTDNYNEQFF
TRBD2 NA TRBJ2-1 TRBV20-1 TGCAGTGCTAGAGACGGACTAGCGGGAGGCTATGAGCAGTTCTTC CSARDGLAGGYEQFF
TRBD2 many TRBJ2-2 TRBV5-1 TGCGCCAGCAGCCCGGGACTAGCGACGAACACCGGGGAGCTGTTTTTT CASSPGLATNTGELFF